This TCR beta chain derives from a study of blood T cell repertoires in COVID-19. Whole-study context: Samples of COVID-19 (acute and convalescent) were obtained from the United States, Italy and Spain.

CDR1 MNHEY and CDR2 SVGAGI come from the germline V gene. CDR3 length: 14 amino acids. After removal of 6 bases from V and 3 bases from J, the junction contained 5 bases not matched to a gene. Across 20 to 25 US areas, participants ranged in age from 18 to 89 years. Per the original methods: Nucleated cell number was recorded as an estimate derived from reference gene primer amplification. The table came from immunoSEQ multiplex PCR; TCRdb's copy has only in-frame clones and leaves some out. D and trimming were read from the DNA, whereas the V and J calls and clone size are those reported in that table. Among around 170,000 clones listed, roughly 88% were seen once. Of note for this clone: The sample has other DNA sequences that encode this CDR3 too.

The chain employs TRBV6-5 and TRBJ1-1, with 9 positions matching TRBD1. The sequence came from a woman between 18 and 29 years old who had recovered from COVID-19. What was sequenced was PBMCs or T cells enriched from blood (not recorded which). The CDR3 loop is CASSPGQGYTEAFF. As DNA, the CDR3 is TGTGCCAGCAGCCCGGGACAGGGTTACACTGAAGCTTTCTTT.